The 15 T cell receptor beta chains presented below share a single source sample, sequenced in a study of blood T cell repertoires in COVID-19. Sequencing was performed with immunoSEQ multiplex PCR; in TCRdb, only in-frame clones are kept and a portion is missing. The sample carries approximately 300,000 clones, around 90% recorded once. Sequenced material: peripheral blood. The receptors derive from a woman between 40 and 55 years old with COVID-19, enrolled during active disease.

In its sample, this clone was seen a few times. The CDR3 reads CAAAGQGETEAFF. In DNA, the CDR3 is TGTGCCGCAGCGGGACAGGGGGAAACTGAAGCTTTCTTT. The chain uses TRBV15 and TRBJ1-1; 11 bases map to TRBD1. CDR1 is LNHNV, CDR2 YYDKDF, per germline (reference sequence). V trimming: 11 bases; J trimming: 5 bases; junction bases outside the gene matches: 7. The CDR3 spans 13 residues.

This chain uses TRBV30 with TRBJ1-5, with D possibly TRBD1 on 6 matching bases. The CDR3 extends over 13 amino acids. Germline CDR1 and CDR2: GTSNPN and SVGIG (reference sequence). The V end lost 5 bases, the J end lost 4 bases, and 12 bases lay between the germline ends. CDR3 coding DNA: TGTGCCTGGGGTCAGGGGCTAAATCAGCCCCAGCATTTT. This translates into CAWGQGLNQPQHF.

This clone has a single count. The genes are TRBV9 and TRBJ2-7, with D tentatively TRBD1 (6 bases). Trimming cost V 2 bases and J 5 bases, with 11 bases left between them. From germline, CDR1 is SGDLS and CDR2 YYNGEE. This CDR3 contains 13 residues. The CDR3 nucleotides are TGTGCCAGCAGCGTCGGGAACAGGGACGAGCAGTACTTC. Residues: CASSVGNRDEQYF.

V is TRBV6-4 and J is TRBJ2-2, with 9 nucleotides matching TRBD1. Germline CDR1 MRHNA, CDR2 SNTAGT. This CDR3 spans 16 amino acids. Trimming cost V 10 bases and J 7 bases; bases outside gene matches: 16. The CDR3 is CANNMGTGTLGGELFF. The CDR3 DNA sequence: TGTGCCAACAACATGGGGACAGGGACTCTGGGCGGGGAGCTGTTTTTT.

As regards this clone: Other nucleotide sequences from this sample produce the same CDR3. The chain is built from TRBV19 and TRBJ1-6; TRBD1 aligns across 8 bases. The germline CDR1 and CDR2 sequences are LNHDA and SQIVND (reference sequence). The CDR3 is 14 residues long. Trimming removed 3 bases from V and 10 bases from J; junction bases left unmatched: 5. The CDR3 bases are TGTGCCAGTAGTATGGACAGGGAAAGATCACCCCTCCACTTT. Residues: CASSMDRERSPLHF.

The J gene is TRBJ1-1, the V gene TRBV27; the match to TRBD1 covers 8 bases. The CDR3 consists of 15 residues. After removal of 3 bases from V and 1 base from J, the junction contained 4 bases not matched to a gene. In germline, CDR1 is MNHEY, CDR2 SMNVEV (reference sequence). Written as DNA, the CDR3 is TGTGCCAGCAGTTTTGTTGGACAGGGGAACACTGAAGCTTTCTTT. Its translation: CASSFVGQGNTEAFF.

CDR3 bases: TGTGCCTGGAGCCGCGATGGGGGGGAAGCTTTCTTT. It is translated as CAWSRDGGEAFF. This chain uses TRBV30 with TRBJ1-1, with D possibly TRBD1 on 5 matching bases. The V end was cut by 3 bases, the J end by 8 bases, with 13 bases between. CDR3 length equals 12 residues. CDR1 is GTSNPN and CDR2 is SVGIG in the germline V gene (reference sequence).

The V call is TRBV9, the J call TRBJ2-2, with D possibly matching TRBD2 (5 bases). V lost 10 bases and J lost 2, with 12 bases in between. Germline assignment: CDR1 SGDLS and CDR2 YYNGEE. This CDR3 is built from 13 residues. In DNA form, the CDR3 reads TGTGCCGGGTCTCCGGGAAACACCGGGGAGCTGTTTTTT. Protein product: CAGSPGNTGELFF.

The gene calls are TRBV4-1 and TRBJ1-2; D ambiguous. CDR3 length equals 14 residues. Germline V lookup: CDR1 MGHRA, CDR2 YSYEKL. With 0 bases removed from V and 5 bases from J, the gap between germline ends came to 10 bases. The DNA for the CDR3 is TGCGCCAGCAGCCAAGACCGAAACACGTATGGCTACACCTTC. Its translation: CASSQDRNTYGYTF.

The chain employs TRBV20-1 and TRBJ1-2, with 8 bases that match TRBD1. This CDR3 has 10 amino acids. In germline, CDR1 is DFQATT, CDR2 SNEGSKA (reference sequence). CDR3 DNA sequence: TGCACCCAGGGGGCCTATGGCTACACCTTC. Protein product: CTQGAYGYTF.

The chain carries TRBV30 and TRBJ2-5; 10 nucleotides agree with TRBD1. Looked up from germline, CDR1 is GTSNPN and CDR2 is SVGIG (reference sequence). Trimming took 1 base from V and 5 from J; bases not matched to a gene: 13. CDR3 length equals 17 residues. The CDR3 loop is CAWSDFRQGAQSETQYF. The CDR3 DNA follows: TGTGCCTGGAGTGACTTTAGACAGGGGGCCCAATCGGAGACCCAGTACTTC.

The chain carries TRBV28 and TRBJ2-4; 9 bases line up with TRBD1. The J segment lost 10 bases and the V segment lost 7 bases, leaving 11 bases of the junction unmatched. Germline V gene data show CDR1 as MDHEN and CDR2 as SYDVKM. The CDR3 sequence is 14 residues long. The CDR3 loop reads CASTLPGQGRIQYF. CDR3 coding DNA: TGTGCCAGCACCCTACCCGGACAGGGGAGGATTCAGTACTTC.

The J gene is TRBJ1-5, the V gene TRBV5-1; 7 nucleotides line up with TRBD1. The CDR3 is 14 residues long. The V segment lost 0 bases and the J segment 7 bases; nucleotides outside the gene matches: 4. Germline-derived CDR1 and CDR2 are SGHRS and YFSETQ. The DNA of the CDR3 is TGCGCCAGCAGCTTGGAGGGGGCAGGGCAGCCCCAGCATTTT. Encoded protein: CASSLEGAGQPQHF.

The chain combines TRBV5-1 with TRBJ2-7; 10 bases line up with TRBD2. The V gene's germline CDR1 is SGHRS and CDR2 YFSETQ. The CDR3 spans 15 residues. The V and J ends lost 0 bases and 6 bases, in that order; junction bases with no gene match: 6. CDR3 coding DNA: TGCGCCAGCAGCTTGGCGCTAGCGGGAGTCGCCGAGCAGTACTTC. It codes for CASSLALAGVAEQYF.

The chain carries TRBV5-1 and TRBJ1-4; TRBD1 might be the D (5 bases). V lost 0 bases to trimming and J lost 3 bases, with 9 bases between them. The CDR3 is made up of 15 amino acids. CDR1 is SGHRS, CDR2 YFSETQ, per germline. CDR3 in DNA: TGCGCCAGCAGCTTGGAGGGGTTAGCTAATGAAAAACTGTTTTTT. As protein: CASSLEGLANEKLFF.